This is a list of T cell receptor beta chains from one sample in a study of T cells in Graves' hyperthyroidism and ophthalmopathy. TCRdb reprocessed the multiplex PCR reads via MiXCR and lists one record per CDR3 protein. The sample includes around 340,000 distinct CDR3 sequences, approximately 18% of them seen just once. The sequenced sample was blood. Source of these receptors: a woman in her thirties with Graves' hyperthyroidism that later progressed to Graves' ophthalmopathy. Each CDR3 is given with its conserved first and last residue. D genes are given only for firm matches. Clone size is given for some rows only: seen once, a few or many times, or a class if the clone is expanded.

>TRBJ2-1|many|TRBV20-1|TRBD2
TGCAGTGCTAGAGTGGGCGGGAGGGCCTACAATGAGCAGTTCTTC
CSARVGGRAYNEQFF
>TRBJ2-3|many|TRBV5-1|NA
TGCGCCAGCAGCTGGAGTAGTCGGTCGGGAGATACGCAGTATTTT
CASSWSSRSGDTQYF
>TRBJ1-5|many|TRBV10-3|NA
TGTGCCATCAGTGAGGGGGCCAGCAATCAGCCCCAGCATTTT
CAISEGASNQPQHF
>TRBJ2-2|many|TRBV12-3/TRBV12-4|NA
TGTGCCAGCAGTCTAGGGGGTGTCACACCCGGGGAGCTGTTTTTT
CASSLGGVTPGELFF
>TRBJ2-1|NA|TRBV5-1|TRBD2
TGCGCCAGCAGCGTAACCGGGACTAGTGGCCATGAGCAGTTCTTC
CASSVTGTSGHEQFF
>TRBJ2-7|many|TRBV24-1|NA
TGTGCCACCAGTGATTCCGAGGGGGAGCCCTACGAGCAGTACTTC
CATSDSEGEPYEQYF
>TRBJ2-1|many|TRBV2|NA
TGTGCCAGCAGTGTAGAGACCTACAATGAGCAGTTCTTC
CASSVETYNEQFF
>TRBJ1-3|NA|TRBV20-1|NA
TGCAGTGCTAGGGGGCTTGACAATTCTGGAAACACCATATATTTT
CSARGLDNSGNTIYF
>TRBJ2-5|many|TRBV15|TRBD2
TGTGCCACCAGCAGGGGGGGGAGGGCCTCTCAAGAGACCCAGTACTTC
CATSRGGRASQETQYF
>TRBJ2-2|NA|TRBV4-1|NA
TGCGCCAGCAGCCAAGATCGTAGGGGGACCGGGGAGCTGTTTTTT
CASSQDRRGTGELFF
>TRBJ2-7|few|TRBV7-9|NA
TGTGCCAGCAGCCCCTGGGAGCGCGGTAGCTCCTACAAGCAGTACTTC
CASSPWERGSSYKQYF
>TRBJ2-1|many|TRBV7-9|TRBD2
TGTGCCAGCAGCTTAGGAACTAGCGGCTCTTACAATGAGCAGTTCTTC
CASSLGTSGSYNEQFF
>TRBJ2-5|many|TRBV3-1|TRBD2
TGTGCCAGCTCCCGAGCCACTAGCGAACCCCAAGAGACCCAGTACTTC
CASSRATSEPQETQYF
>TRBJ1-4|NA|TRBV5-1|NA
TGCGCCAGCAGGGAGTACAAGAATGAAAAACTGTTTTTT
CASREYKNEKLFF
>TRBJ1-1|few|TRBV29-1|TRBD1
TGCAGCGTTGAATCCGGGGACAGGGGGAACACTGAAGCTTTCTTT
CSVESGDRGNTEAFF
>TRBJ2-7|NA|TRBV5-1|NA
TGCGCCGGCAGCCTGACCGGGGGAGGAGACTACGAGCAGTACTTC
CAGSLTGGGDYEQYF
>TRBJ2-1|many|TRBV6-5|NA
TGTGCCAGCAGTTACTCAGGCAGGGACAATGAGCAGTTCTTC
CASSYSGRDNEQFF
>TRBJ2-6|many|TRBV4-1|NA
TGCGCCAGCAGCCCTTCAGGGGTGGGGGCCAACGTCCTGACTTTC
CASSPSGVGANVLTF
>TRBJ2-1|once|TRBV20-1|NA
TGCAGTGCTGGAGATTCCGGCGGCGGTTACAATGAGCAGTTCTTC
CSAGDSGGGYNEQFF
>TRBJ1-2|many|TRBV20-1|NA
TGCAGTGCTCCAAGTCTACGATCCCTGGGGGGCTACACCTTC
CSAPSLRSLGGYTF
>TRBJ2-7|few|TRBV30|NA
TGTGCCTGGAGTGTCCAAAGTGGGACGTTGCTTTCCTACGAGCAGTACTTC
CAWSVQSGTLLSYEQYF
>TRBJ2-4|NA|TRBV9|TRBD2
TGTGCCAGCAGCGTAGAAGCTAGCGGGGGTTTTCGGTACTTC
CASSVEASGGFRYF
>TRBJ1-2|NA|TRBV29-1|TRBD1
TGCAGCGTTACCGGGACAGGGGGGAGAGGCTACACCTTC
CSVTGTGGRGYTF
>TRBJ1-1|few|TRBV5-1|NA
TGCGCCAGCAGCTTGGGCGGCGACCCGAAGCTTCGGGAAGCTTTCTTT
CASSLGGDPKLREAFF
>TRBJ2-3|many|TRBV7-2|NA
TGTGCCAGCAGCCCGTCTGGCTACACAGATACGCAGTATTTT
CASSPSGYTDTQYF
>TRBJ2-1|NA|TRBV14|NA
TGTGCCAGCAGCCCCTTTTCGGACCACTCCTACAATGAGCAGTTCTTC
CASSPFSDHSYNEQFF
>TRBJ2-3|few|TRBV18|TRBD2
TGTGCCAGCTCACCACGACTAGCGGGGAGTCACACAGATACGCAGTATTTT
CASSPRLAGSHTDTQYF
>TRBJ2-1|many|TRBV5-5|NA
TGTGCCAGCAGCCTCCCTCTCTCGCGTGAGCAGTTCTTC
CASSLPLSREQFF
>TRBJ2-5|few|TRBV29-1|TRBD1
TGCAGCGGGGGGGGGGAGGGGACAGGGGGGGAATTCCCCCAAGAGACCCAGTACTTC
CSGGGEGTGGEFPQETQYF
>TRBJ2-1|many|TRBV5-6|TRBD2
TGTGCCAGCAGCCTTCCCCGGGGACTACCCCACAATGAGCAGTTCTTC
CASSLPRGLPHNEQFF
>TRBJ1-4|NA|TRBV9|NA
TGTGCCAGCAGCGTGGGAGCAACTAATGAAAAACTGTTTTTT
CASSVGATNEKLFF
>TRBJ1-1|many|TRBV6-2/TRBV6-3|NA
TGTGCCAGCAGTTACTGGGGGACGAACACTGAAGCTTTCTTT
CASSYWGTNTEAFF
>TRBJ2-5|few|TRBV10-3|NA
TGTGCCATCAGTGACCCTGAGGGGCCGTACCAAGAGACCCAGTACTTC
CAISDPEGPYQETQYF
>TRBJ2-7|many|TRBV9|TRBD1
TGTGCCAGCAGCGCCGGACAGGGTTCTTCCTACGAGCAGTACTTC
CASSAGQGSSYEQYF
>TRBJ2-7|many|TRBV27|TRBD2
TGTGCCAGCAGTCCGGGACTAGCGGGATACGAGCAGTACTTC
CASSPGLAGYEQYF
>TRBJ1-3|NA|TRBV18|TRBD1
TGTGCCAGCTCAACAGGACAGGGGGCGCCTGGAAACACCATATATTTT
CASSTGQGAPGNTIYF
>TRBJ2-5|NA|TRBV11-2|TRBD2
TGTGCCAGCAGTCTTAGCGGGCACCAAGAGACCCAGTACTTC
CASSLSGHQETQYF